This entry concerns a single T cell receptor beta chain. As yet, its antigen is unknown. TCRdb re-analysed the multiplex PCR reads in MiXCR, keeping a single row per CDR3 protein. The repertoire holds around 150,000 distinct CDR3 sequences, 20% to 25% seen once, with roughly 2.5% in the top ten. Germline CDR1 is MNHEY and CDR2 is SVGEGT. This CDR3 comprises 16 residues. Trimming took off 0 bases at V and 7 bases at J, with 19 bases between the two ends. The sample originates from a study of breast tumors, draining lymph nodes, adjacent tissues. Axillary draining lymph nodes of breast cancer patients supplied the node samples. Whole-study results and caveats: The data were judged consistent with most tumor T cells coming from lymph node and expanding in tumor. Tumor TCR diversity was below lymph nodes but above nontumor tissue. Tumor T cell lymph node origin was a supported hypothesis, not proven.

This TCR derives from a female donor with breast cancer. Some clones in this sample may be carry-over from other donors' samples. Input material: axillary lymph node tissue. This chain links TRBV6-2 or TRBV6-3 with TRBJ2-7, with TRBD1 as a possible D gene (6 bases). This chain's CDR3 is CASSYSGGSSSGEQYF. The DNA of the CDR3 is TGTGCCAGCAGTTACTCAGGGGGATCCAGCTCCGGGGAGCAGTACTTC.